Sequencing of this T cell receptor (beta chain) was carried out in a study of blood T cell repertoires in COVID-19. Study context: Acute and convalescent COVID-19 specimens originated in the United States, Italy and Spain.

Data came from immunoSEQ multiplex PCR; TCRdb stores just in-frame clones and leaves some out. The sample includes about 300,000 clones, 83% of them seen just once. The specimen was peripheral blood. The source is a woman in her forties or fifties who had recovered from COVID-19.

CDR3 in amino acids: CSVAGESTNEKLFF. As DNA, the CDR3 is TGCAGCGTTGCCGGAGAATCAACTAATGAAAAACTGTTTTTT. The chain links TRBV29-1 to TRBJ1-4; D gene unclear. Trimming left V 4 bases short and J 0 bases short, with 9 bases between. CDR1 and CDR2 (germline): SQVTM, ANQGSEA. The CDR3 is made up of 14 amino acids.